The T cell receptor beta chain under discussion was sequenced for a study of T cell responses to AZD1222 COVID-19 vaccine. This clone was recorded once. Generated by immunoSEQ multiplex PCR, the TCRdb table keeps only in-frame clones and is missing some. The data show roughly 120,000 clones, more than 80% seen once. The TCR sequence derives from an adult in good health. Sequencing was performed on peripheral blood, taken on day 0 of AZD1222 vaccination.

CDR3 in amino acids: CRRDEQYF. The CDR3 DNA sequence: TGCAGGAGGGACGAGCAGTACTTC. The chain recombines TRBV20-1 with TRBJ2-7; TRBD2 might be the D (5 bases). CDR1 and CDR2 from the germline V gene are DFQATT and SNEGSKA (reference sequence). The length of the CDR3 is 8 residues.